Each of the 25 T cell receptor beta chains below was sequenced from the same sample in a study of identical twins' blood T cells. TCRdb independently ran MiXCR on the 5' RACE reads; one entry per CDR3 protein. The sample holds a few hundred thousand distinct CDR3 sequences, more than 25% seen once. Sequencing was performed on PBMCs. The receptors were gathered from a woman between 18 and 49 years old in good health.

V and J are TRBV5-6 and TRBJ1-1, with a weak D call TRBD1 (6 bases). Germline V lookup: CDR1 SGHDT, CDR2 YYEEEE. V lost 6 bases and J lost 1, with 13 bases in between. This CDR3 is 14 amino acids long. The CDR3 protein is CASTQDSQNTEAFF. CDR3 bases: TGTGCCAGCACCCAGGACAGCCAGAACACTGAAGCTTTCTTT.

In this sample, this clonotype turned up a few times. The J gene is TRBJ2-7, the V gene TRBV12-3 or TRBV12-4; perhaps TRBD2 as D (6 bases). With 4 bases removed from V and 3 bases from J, the gap between germline ends came to 13 bases. This CDR3 comprises 14 residues. The CDR3 reads CASSWEGGYYEQYF. In DNA form, the CDR3 reads TGTGCCAGCAGTTGGGAAGGAGGGTACTACGAGCAGTACTTC.

V gene TRBV18 combines with J gene TRBJ2-1, with TRBD2 matching over 8 bases. Per the germline V gene, CDR1 is KGHSH and CDR2 is LQKENI. The CDR3 loop spans 14 amino acids. Unmatched junction bases numbered 4, after V lost 1 base and J lost 8 bases. CDR3 sequence reads: CASSPQRESDEQFF. The CDR3 nucleotides are TGTGCCAGCTCACCACAGCGGGAGAGCGATGAGCAGTTCTTC.

This clonotype was picked up a small number of times. The chain employs TRBV7-9 and TRBJ2-1, with D perhaps matching TRBD1 or TRBD2 (7 bases each). This CDR3 contains 14 residues. Trimming removed 6 bases from V and 6 bases from J, with 15 bases in between. Germline V gene data show CDR1 as SEHNR and CDR2 as FQNEAQ (reference sequence). CDR3 bases: TGTGCCAGCAGTCCTCAGGGGGGGGCCAATGAGCAGTTCTTC. Amino acid sequence: CASSPQGGANEQFF.

This clonotype was counted only a few times. The chain combines TRBV20-1 with TRBJ2-1; no clear D gene. Germline assignment: CDR1 DFQATT and CDR2 SNEGSKA (reference sequence). V was pared by 5 bases and J by 10 bases, with 12 bases between. The CDR3 covers 11 residues. The CDR3 DNA reads TGCAGTGCTCCCAGACTGTTAGAGCAGTTCTTC. This sequence encodes CSAPRLLEQFF.

V usage is TRBV15 and J usage is TRBJ1-1; possibly TRBD1 for D (6 bases). Trimming took 5 bases from V and 0 from J, leaving 22 bases between them. CDR1 is LNHNV, CDR2 YYDKDF, per germline (reference sequence). This CDR3 comprises 18 residues. DNA for the CDR3: TGTGCCACCAGCGGAAAAGGGGGAACCGAAACTATGAACACTGAAGCTTTCTTT. This encodes CATSGKGGTETMNTEAFF. The full variable domain, with the rest looked up from reference TRBV15 and TRBJ1-1, is DAMVIQNPRYQVTQFGKPVTLSCSQTLNHNVMYWYQQKSSQAPKLLFHYYDKDFNNEADTPDNFQSRRPNTSFCFLDIRSPGLGDTAMYLCATSGKGGTETMNTEAFFGQGTRLTVV.

The CDR3 protein is CASSYGGGRDLYNEQFF. DNA for the CDR3: TGTGCCAGCAGTTACGGGGGCGGGAGGGATTTGTACAATGAGCAGTTCTTC. The chain has TRBV6-2 or TRBV6-3 and TRBJ2-1, with TRBD2 matching 9 bases. Germline-derived CDR1 and CDR2 are MNHEY and SVGEGT. This CDR3 comprises 17 residues. With V trimmed by 2 bases and J by 4 bases, 9 bases remained unmatched.

This clonotype appeared once. An end of the junction does not agree with germline; a read error may underlie this. V and J are TRBV20-1 and TRBJ1-2; D ambiguous. CDR1 and CDR2 from the germline V gene are DFQATT and SNEGSKA (reference sequence). This CDR3 region has 10 residues. Written as DNA, the CDR3 is TGCAGTGCTAGCCTCTATGGCTGCACCTTC. It encodes CSASLYGCTF.

The chain carries TRBV20-1 and TRBJ2-3, with D possibly called TRBD1 or TRBD2 (5 bases each). The germline V gene encodes CDR1 DFQATT and CDR2 SNEGSKA (reference sequence). This CDR3 contains 16 residues. V lost 5 bases to trimming and J lost 1 base, with 19 bases between them. CDR3 amino acids: CSAQGDWVVRTDTQYF. DNA of the CDR3: TGCAGTGCTCAGGGAGATTGGGTTGTTCGCACAGATACGCAGTATTTT.

This clonotype was detected many times. The CDR3 DNA sequence: TGCAGTGCGCATCCAGGGTTAGGGGAGACCCAGTACTTC. Translated: CSAHPGLGETQYF. The J gene is TRBJ2-5, the V gene TRBV20-1, with a tentative D call TRBD1 (5 bases). V lost 6 bases and J lost 5, with 16 bases in between. Germline CDR1 is DFQATT and CDR2 is SNEGSKA (reference sequence). The CDR3 runs 13 residues.

This clonotype was seen a few times. The J gene is TRBJ2-3, the V gene TRBV19; TRBD1 is a possible D gene (5 bases). Germline V gene data show CDR1 as LNHDA and CDR2 as SQIVND (reference sequence). V was pared by 4 bases and J by 4 bases, with 12 bases between. The CDR3 has 14 residues. The CDR3 protein is CASSSRTRADTQYF. The CDR3 nucleotides read TGTGCCAGTAGTAGCCGGACACGGGCAGATACGCAGTATTTT.

This chain joins TRBV27 and TRBJ2-1; 12 bases are shared with TRBD2. V was pared by 11 bases and J by 5 bases, with 7 bases of the junction left unmatched. CDR3 size: 14 residues. CDR1 and CDR2 from the germline V gene are MNHEY and SMNVEV (reference sequence). CDR3 sequence: CASRTSGGHNEQFF. DNA of the CDR3: TGTGCCTCAAGAACTAGCGGGGGGCACAATGAGCAGTTCTTC.

CDR3 in DNA: TGTGCCATCAGTGGGCCGAGCAGGGACAAAGGCTCCTACGAGCAGTACTTC. This sequence encodes CAISGPSRDKGSYEQYF. The chain carries TRBV10-3 and TRBJ2-7, with D possibly matching TRBD1 (6 bases). CDR1 ENHRY and CDR2 SYGVKD come from the germline V gene. V was shortened by 4 bases and J by 0 bases, with 19 bases between the two germline ends. The CDR3 loop spans 17 amino acids.

The chain employs TRBV18 and TRBJ1-1; D is ambiguous. V lost 3 bases and J lost 1, with 9 bases in between. There are 14 residues in the CDR3. Germline-derived CDR1 and CDR2 are KGHSH and LQKENI. CDR3 sequence: CASSPKSTNTEAFF. CDR3 bases: TGTGCCAGCTCACCTAAATCTACGAACACTGAAGCTTTCTTT.

The chain uses TRBV4-2 and TRBJ1-1; D is uncertain. The germline CDR1 and CDR2 sequences are LGHNA and YNFKEQ. The CDR3 contains 14 residues. V shed 0 bases and J shed 1 base, with 6 bases lying between them. For the CDR3, the DNA is TGTGCCAGCAGCCAAGACCTTAGGAACACTGAAGCTTTCTTT. Encoded protein: CASSQDLRNTEAFF.

This clonotype was observed a handful of times. V is TRBV20-1 and J is TRBJ2-3, with D perhaps TRBD2 (5 bases). Looked up from germline, CDR1 is DFQATT and CDR2 is SNEGSKA (reference sequence). The CDR3 has 16 amino acids. Trimming removed 0 bases at V and 0 bases at J, with 13 bases between. The DNA of the CDR3 is TGCAGTGCTAGAGATATACGGGGAGAAAGCACAGATACGCAGTATTTT. This sequence encodes CSARDIRGESTDTQYF.

This clonotype appeared a few times. This CDR3 reads CASSPLGEGTEAFF. CDR3 nucleotides: TGTGCCAGCTCACCCCTAGGGGAGGGCACTGAAGCTTTCTTT. This rearrangement joins TRBV18 to TRBJ1-1; tentatively, D is TRBD1 (5 bases). Germline V CDR1 and CDR2: KGHSH, LQKENI. Trimming stripped 3 bases from V and 4 bases from J, with 12 bases between. This CDR3 comprises 14 residues.

This clonotype was counted only a few times. The chain has TRBV2 and TRBJ1-2; D is undetermined. Trimming cost V 8 bases and J 6 bases, with 16 bases left between them. This CDR3 is 13 amino acids long. Germline loops: CDR1 SNHLY, CDR2 FYNNEI. CDR3 DNA: TGTGCCAGCTCCCTGCGCGGGGATGATGGCTACACCTTC. Its translation: CASSLRGDDGYTF.

J is TRBJ1-2 and V is TRBV29-1, with D tentatively TRBD1 (5 bases). The V and J ends lost 7 bases and 4 bases respectively, with 22 bases between them. The V gene's germline CDR1 is SQVTM and CDR2 ANQGSEA. The CDR3 is 15 amino acids. CDR3 loop: CSAGGGPRLFYGYTF. In nucleotides, the CDR3 is TGCAGCGCCGGGGGAGGGCCTCGGTTATTCTATGGCTACACCTTC.

The chain uses TRBV5-1 and TRBJ2-2; no reliable D call. CDR3 length equals 14 residues. V shed 8 bases and J shed 1 base, with 12 bases lying between them. Germline-derived CDR1 and CDR2 are SGHRS and YFSETQ. The CDR3 sequence: CASTGQVNTGELFF. The CDR3 region has the DNA TGCGCCAGTACGGGCCAAGTGAACACCGGGGAGCTGTTTTTT.

The chain couples TRBV27 to TRBJ1-1; D is unresolved. Trimming shortened V by 6 bases and J by 4 bases, and 12 bases separated the two germline ends. Germline values: CDR1 MNHEY, CDR2 SMNVEV (reference sequence). This CDR3 is built from 13 residues. CDR3 coding DNA: TGTGCCAGCAGGAAACACGGGAGCACTGAAGCTTTCTTT. Translation: CASRKHGSTEAFF.

This clonotype was picked up many times. The J gene is TRBJ1-1, the V gene TRBV5-1; 7 bases match TRBD1. The germline gives CDR1 SGHRS, CDR2 YFSETQ. The CDR3 runs 14 residues. V dropped 2 bases and J dropped 1; count of bases not matched to a gene: 2. CDR3 in DNA: TGCGCCAGCAGCTTTGACAGGGCGAACACTGAAGCTTTCTTT. Translation: CASSFDRANTEAFF.

The chain couples TRBV5-6 to TRBJ2-2; TRBD1 aligns across 8 bases. V was pared by 3 bases and J by 6 bases, with 7 bases of the junction left unmatched. This CDR3 is built from 15 residues. In germline, CDR1 is SGHDT, CDR2 YYEEEE. The CDR3 bases are TGTGCCAGCAGCTCCGGACAGGGTCGGGCCGGGGAGCTGTTTTTT. It is translated as CASSSGQGRAGELFF. Looking up the rest from reference TRBV5-6 and TRBJ2-2 gives the full variable domain: DAGVTQSPTHLIKTRGQQVTLRCSPKSGHDTVSWYQQALGQGPQFIFQYYEEEERQRGNFPDRFSGHQFPNYSSELNVNALLLGDSALYLCASSSGQGRAGELFFGEGSRLTVL.

V gene TRBV11-1 combines with J gene TRBJ1-2; D uncertain. The germline V gene has CDR1 SGHAT and CDR2 FQDESV (reference sequence). The CDR3 covers 14 residues. The V end lost 7 bases, the J end lost 8 bases, and 20 bases lay between the germline ends. The CDR3 is CASTQDSTIKGYTF. Written as DNA, the CDR3 is TGTGCCAGCACGCAGGACTCGACGATTAAGGGCTACACCTTC.

In this sample, this clonotype turned up a few times. The chain links TRBV27 to TRBJ2-1; D may be TRBD1 (5 bases). Deletions cut 4 bases from V and 5 bases from J, with 18 bases between. The CDR3 is 16 residues long. Germline CDR1 is MNHEY and CDR2 is SMNVEV (reference sequence). The CDR3 DNA is TGTGCCAGCAGTTCCCTCACAGGCCTTTATGACAATGAGCAGTTCTTC. Translation: CASSSLTGLYDNEQFF.